This TCR beta chain was sequenced in a study of regulatory T cells in long-lasting Graves disease. In germline, CDR1 is MDHEN, CDR2 SYDVKM. The CDR3 is 14 amino acids. V dropped 4 bases and J dropped 5 bases, with 15 bases sitting between them. iRepertoire HTBI primers and Arm-PCR of CDR3 regions built TCR beta libraries. Each CDR3 protein is one row after TCRdb ran MiXCR on the multiplex PCR reads. Of 370,000 or so distinct CDR3 sequences in the sample, around 15% were seen once. Sample time point: newly diagnosed GD, antithyroid drugs for less than 3 months. From PBMCs, RNA was extracted and then used to make the TCR library. This clonotype was seen repeatedly, ten times or more. These sequences were also reported in another study, on T cells in Graves' hyperthyroidism and ophthalmopathy.

The origin of this receptor is a woman younger than 35 with Graves disease. V and J are TRBV28 and TRBJ2-7, with D perhaps assigned TRBD1 or TRBD2 (5 bases each). The source material was peripheral blood mononuclear cells (PBMCs), sampled at new diagnosis, from a patient treated with antithyroid drugs. DNA for the CDR3: TGTGCCAGCAGTTCCCCGGATAGGGACGACGAGCAGTACTTC. This codes for CASSSPDRDDEQYF. Looking up the rest from reference TRBV28 and TRBJ2-7 gives the full variable domain: DVKVTQSSRYLVKRTGEKVFLECVQDMDHENMFWYRQDPGLGLRLIYFSYDVKMKEKGDIPEGYSVSREKKERFSLILESASTNQTSMYLCASSSPDRDDEQYFGPGTRLTVT.